This entry lists 17 T cell receptor beta chains sequenced from one sample in a study of T cells in Graves' hyperthyroidism and ophthalmopathy. RNA transcripts yielded amplified TCR beta CDR3 regions. The HTBI set primed first-round TCR CDR3 RT-PCR. TCRdb reprocessed the multiplex PCR reads with MiXCR, giving one entry per CDR3 protein. The sample holds a few hundred thousand distinct CDR3 sequences; more than 15% are singletons and the top ten take approximately 7%. The specimen was blood. Source of these receptors: a woman aged 25-40 years with Graves' hyperthyroidism.

This clonotype was seen only a few times. This rearrangement joins TRBV3-1 to TRBJ2-3, with D possibly being TRBD2 (7 bases). Trimming took off 4 bases at V and 2 bases at J, with 19 bases between the two ends. The CDR3 has 17 residues. Looked up from germline, CDR1 is LGHDT and CDR2 is YNNKEL (reference sequence). CDR3 in DNA: TGTGCCAGCAGCCGCACCGCCGGGGGGCTACACACAGATACGCAGTATTTT. This codes for CASSRTAGGLHTDTQYF.

This clonotype occurred many times. The rearrangement uses TRBV28 and TRBJ2-7; 9 nucleotides agree with TRBD2. The CDR3 totals 14 residues. The junction had 10 bases not matched to a gene; V was cut back by 7 bases and J by 6 bases. CDR1 is MDHEN, CDR2 SYDVKM, per germline. CDR3 loop: CASTAGLAVGEQYF. DNA for the CDR3: TGTGCCAGCACCGCGGGACTAGCCGTAGGCGAGCAGTACTTC. Variable domain in full (rest from reference TRBV28 and TRBJ2-7): DVKVTQSSRYLVKRTGEKVFLECVQDMDHENMFWYRQDPGLGLRLIYFSYDVKMKEKGDIPEGYSVSREKKERFSLILESASTNQTSMYLCASTAGLAVGEQYFGPGTRLTVT.

This clonotype was counted ten times or more. The chain couples TRBV7-2 to TRBJ2-3; D remains unclear. The length of the CDR3 is 13 residues. Germline values: CDR1 SGHTA, CDR2 FQGNSA. Deletions cut 5 bases from V and 2 bases from J, with 8 bases between. CDR3 region: CASSRIYTDTQYF. CDR3 bases: TGTGCCAGCAGCCGGATTTACACAGATACGCAGTATTTT.

The V and J genes are TRBV29-1 and TRBJ2-7, with D unresolved. V was clipped by 2 bases and J by 6 bases, with 14 bases between them. Per germline, CDR1 SQVTM and CDR2 ANQGSEA. This CDR3 region has 13 residues. CDR3 DNA sequence: TGCAGCGTTGAACTCTCTGCCTCGGGCGAGCAGTACTTC. As protein: CSVELSASGEQYF.

This clonotype was detected ten times or more. The V gene is TRBV11-2, the J gene TRBJ2-2; a possible D gene is TRBD1 (5 bases). Trimming pared 2 bases from V and 4 bases from J, leaving 17 bases between. Germline V gives CDR1 SGHAT, CDR2 FQNNGV. The CDR3 runs 17 residues. The CDR3 DNA is TGTGCCAGCAGCTTACTCCCTAGGGGTTCGCTCACCGGGGAGCTGTTTTTT. The encoded protein is CASSLLPRGSLTGELFF.

This clonotype was detected a few times. The V gene is TRBV7-2, the J gene TRBJ2-1; TRBD2 might be the D (7 bases). CDR1 SGHTA and CDR2 FQGNSA come from the germline V gene. The V end lost 5 bases, the J end lost 2 bases, and 13 bases lay between the germline ends. This CDR3 has 15 residues. The CDR3 coding sequence is TGTGCCAGCAGCATCAGGGGAGGGGCCTACAATGAGCAGTTCTTC. It codes for CASSIRGGAYNEQFF.

The chain carries TRBV29-1 and TRBJ2-7, with D unresolved. The CDR3 extends over 12 amino acids. In germline, CDR1 is SQVTM, CDR2 ANQGSEA. V lost 8 bases, J lost 1 base, and 12 bases lay in between. In DNA form, the CDR3 reads TGCAGCTCACGTCTGGGATCCTACGAGCAGTACTTC. Its translation is CSSRLGSYEQYF.

This clonotype was detected many times. The V gene is TRBV28, the J gene TRBJ2-7, with D tentatively TRBD2 (6 bases). Between the trimmed V and J ends, which lost 5 bases and 0 bases, there was a span of 17 bases. The germline CDR1 and CDR2 sequences are MDHEN and SYDVKM. CDR3 length equals 16 residues. CDR3 coding DNA: TGTGCCAGCAGTCCTAGGGGTGCGGGGCCCTCCTACGAGCAGTACTTC. Its protein is CASSPRGAGPSYEQYF.

This clonotype was counted a few times. V usage is TRBV18 and J usage is TRBJ2-7, with 16 bases that match TRBD2. V was clipped by 4 bases and J by 5 bases; unmatched bases: 8. This CDR3 is built from 17 residues. CDR1 and CDR2 (germline): KGHSH, LQKENI. CDR3 coding DNA: TGTGCCAGCTCACAGGGACTAGCGGGAGGGATAGTCGACGAGCAGTACTTC. Residues: CASSQGLAGGIVDEQYF.

This clonotype was observed many times. The V and J genes are TRBV10-3 and TRBJ2-2; maybe TRBD1 (6 bases). The CDR3 sequence is 17 residues long. Germline-derived CDR1 and CDR2 are ENHRY and SYGVKD. Trimming stripped 2 bases from V and 0 bases from J, with 13 bases between. The CDR3 protein is CAISELDSPANTGELFF. Written as DNA, the CDR3 is TGTGCCATCAGTGAGCTGGACAGCCCCGCGAACACCGGGGAGCTGTTTTTT.

In this sample, this clonotype turned up a few times. The chain uses TRBV7-3 and TRBJ2-7; 8 positions match TRBD2. The germline V gene has CDR1 SGHTA and CDR2 FQGTGA. CDR3 size: 15 residues. Trimming at V came to 1 base and at J to 0 bases, leaving 2 bases not matched to a gene. The CDR3 sequence: CASSLMAGGSYEQYF. The CDR3 DNA sequence: TGTGCCAGCAGCTTAATGGCGGGAGGCTCCTACGAGCAGTACTTC.

This clonotype was found many times. The gene calls are TRBV29-1 and TRBJ2-7; 7 bases are a match to TRBD1. J lost 2 bases, V lost 3 bases, and 1 base had no gene match. The CDR3 runs to 12 residues. CDR1 SQVTM and CDR2 ANQGSEA come from the germline V gene. The CDR3 spells CSVETGPYEQYF. CDR3 nucleotides: TGCAGCGTTGAGACAGGGCCCTACGAGCAGTACTTC.

As for this clonotype: A much larger clone sits a single nucleotide away, making a read error possible. V gene TRBV12-3 or TRBV12-4 combines with J gene TRBJ2-3; tentative D call: TRBD2 (5 bases). CDR3 size: 11 residues. The CDR3 sequence is CVSSTEVTQYF. As DNA, the CDR3 is TGTGTCAGCAGCACGGAGGTTACGCAGTATTTT.

The CDR3 DNA reads as TGTGCCAGCAGCCCAAGGACAACCACTGGGGCCAACGTCCTGACTTTC. Its translation: CASSPRTTTGANVLTF. This sequence joins TRBV3-1 and TRBJ2-6; possibly TRBD1 for D (5 bases). The V and J ends lost 4 bases and 2 bases respectively, with 12 bases between them. The germline gives CDR1 LGHDT, CDR2 YNNKEL (reference sequence). The CDR3 has 16 residues. The whole variable domain, remainder taken from reference TRBV3-1 and TRBJ2-6, is DTAVSQTPKYLVTQMGNDKSIKCEQNLGHDTMYWYKQDSKKFLKIMFSYNNKELIINETVPNRFSPKSPDKAHLNLHINSLELGDSAVYFCASSPRTTTGANVLTFGAGSRLTVL.

This clonotype occurred many times. The rearrangement uses TRBV3-1 and TRBJ2-3, with TRBD2 identical over 9 bases. The length of the CDR3 is 15 residues. Germline V gene lookup returns CDR1 LGHDT and CDR2 YNNKEL (reference sequence). V dropped 4 bases and J dropped 4; count of bases not matched to a gene: 6. CDR3 in DNA: TGTGCCAGCAGCCGTGGACTAGCGAGGGCAGATACGCAGTATTTT. It codes for CASSRGLARADTQYF.

This clonotype was counted many times. The chain employs TRBV30 and TRBJ2-2; no clear D gene. The CDR3 consists of 15 residues. The germline gives CDR1 GTSNPN, CDR2 SVGIG (reference sequence). V was clipped by 0 bases and J by 5 bases, with 13 bases between them. The CDR3 sequence: CAWSVGLLLTGELFF. The CDR3 bases are TGTGCCTGGAGTGTAGGGCTTCTACTGACCGGGGAGCTGTTTTTT.

This clonotype showed up many times. The chain combines TRBV28 with TRBJ1-6; possibly TRBD1 for D (6 bases). The CDR3 consists of 16 residues. The ends were cut back, 10 bases at V and 8 bases at J, with 24 bases in the middle. The germline gives CDR1 MDHEN, CDR2 SYDVKM. The CDR3 loop is CATHNEQGTSDSPLHF. In nucleotides, the CDR3 is TGTGCCACCCATAATGAGCAGGGGACGTCCGATTCACCCCTCCACTTT. The complete variable domain, with remaining parts taken from reference TRBV28 and TRBJ1-6, reads DVKVTQSSRYLVKRTGEKVFLECVQDMDHENMFWYRQDPGLGLRLIYFSYDVKMKEKGDIPEGYSVSREKKERFSLILESASTNQTSMYLCATHNEQGTSDSPLHFGNGTRLTVT.